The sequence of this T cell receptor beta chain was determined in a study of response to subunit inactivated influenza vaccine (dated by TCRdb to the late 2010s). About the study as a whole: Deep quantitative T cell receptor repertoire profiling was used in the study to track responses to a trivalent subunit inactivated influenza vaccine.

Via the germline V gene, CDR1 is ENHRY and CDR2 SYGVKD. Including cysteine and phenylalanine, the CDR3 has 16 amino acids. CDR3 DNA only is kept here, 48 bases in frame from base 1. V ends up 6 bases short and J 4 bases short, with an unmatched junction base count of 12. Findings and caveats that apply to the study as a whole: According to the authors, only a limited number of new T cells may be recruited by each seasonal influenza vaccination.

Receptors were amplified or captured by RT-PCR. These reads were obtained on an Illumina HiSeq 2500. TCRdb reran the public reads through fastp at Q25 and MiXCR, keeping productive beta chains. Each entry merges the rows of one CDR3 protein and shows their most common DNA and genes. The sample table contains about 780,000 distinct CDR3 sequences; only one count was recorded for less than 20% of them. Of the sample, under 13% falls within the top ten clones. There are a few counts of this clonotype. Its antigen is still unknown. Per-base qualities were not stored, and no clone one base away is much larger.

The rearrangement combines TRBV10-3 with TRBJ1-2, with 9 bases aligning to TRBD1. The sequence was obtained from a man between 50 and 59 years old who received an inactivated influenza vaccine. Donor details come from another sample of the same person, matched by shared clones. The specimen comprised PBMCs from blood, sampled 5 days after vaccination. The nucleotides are TGTGCCATCAGCTGGGACAGGGAGTCACTGGCCTATGGCTACACCTTC. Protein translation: CAISWDRESLAYGYTF.